This paragraph covers one T cell receptor (beta chain) sequence. This sample is drawn from a study of T-cell reconstitution after alpha-beta-depleted transplantation in children. Unique molecular identifiers were built into the TCRbeta library. MiXCR, run by TCRdb on the PCR reads, gives a single entry per CDR3 protein. The repertoire holds 500,000 to 750,000 distinct CDR3 sequences, with 10% to 15% as singletons. Germline-derived CDR1 and CDR2 are LGHNA and YNFKEQ. This CDR3 has 17 amino acids. V was pared by 3 bases and J by 2 bases, with 17 bases between. This material consisted of PBMCs, mostly from graft donor cells, taken 360 days after TCRalphabeta/CD19-depleted stem cell transplant. This TCR was sampled from a male patient younger than 18 who had a stem cell transplant for acute myeloid leukemia, so the T cells may come from the graft donor. V gene TRBV4-2 combines with J gene TRBJ2-1; D is possibly TRBD2 (6 bases). The CDR3 DNA reads as TGTGCCAGCAGCCATAAACCCGGAGGGCTCCCCTACAATGAGCAGTTCTTC. Amino acids: CASSHKPGGLPYNEQFF.